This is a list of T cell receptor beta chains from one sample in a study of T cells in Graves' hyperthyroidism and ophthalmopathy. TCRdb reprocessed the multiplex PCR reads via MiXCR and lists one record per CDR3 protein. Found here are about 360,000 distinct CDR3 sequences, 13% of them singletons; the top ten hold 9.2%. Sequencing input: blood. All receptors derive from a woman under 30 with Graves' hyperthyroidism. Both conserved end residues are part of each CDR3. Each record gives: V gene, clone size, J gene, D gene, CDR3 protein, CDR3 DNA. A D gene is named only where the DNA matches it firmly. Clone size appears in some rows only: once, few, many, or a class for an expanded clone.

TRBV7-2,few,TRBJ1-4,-,CASSSGVRSEKLFF,TGTGCCAGCAGTTCGGGGGTCAGGAGTGAAAAACTGTTTTTT
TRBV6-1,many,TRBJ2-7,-,CASRTGSYYEQYF,TGTGCCAGCAGAACCGGGTCCTACTACGAGCAGTACTTC
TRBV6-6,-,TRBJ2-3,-,CASSYSSAVDTQYF,TGTGCCAGCAGTTACTCGTCGGCGGTAGATACGCAGTATTTT
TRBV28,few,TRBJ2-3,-,CASSSWGQGRDTQYF,TGTGCCAGCAGTTCCTGGGGCCAGGGGAGAGATACGCAGTATTTT
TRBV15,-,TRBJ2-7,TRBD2,CATSRDVLAGREQYF,TGTGCCACCAGCAGAGATGTACTAGCGGGACGGGAGCAGTACTTC
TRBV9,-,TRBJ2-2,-,CASSAKGVNTGELFF,TGTGCCAGCAGCGCAAAAGGAGTGAACACCGGGGAGCTGTTTTTT
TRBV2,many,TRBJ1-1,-,CATETDMNTEAFF,TGTGCCACTGAGACAGACATGAACACTGAAGCTTTCTTT
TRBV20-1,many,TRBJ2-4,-,CSARSTGAAKNIQYF,TGCAGTGCTAGATCGACTGGGGCGGCCAAAAACATTCAGTACTTC
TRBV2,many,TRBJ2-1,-,CASSEDFWDAKNEQFF,TGTGCCAGCAGTGAAGATTTTTGGGACGCCAAAAATGAGCAGTTCTTC
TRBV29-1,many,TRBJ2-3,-,CSVEDRDSTDTQYF,TGCAGCGTTGAAGATAGGGACAGCACAGATACGCAGTATTTT
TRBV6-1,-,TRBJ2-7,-,CASSGGLSGEQYF,TGTGCCAGCAGTGGCGGGTTGAGCGGCGAGCAGTACTTC
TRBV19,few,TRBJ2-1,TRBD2,CASSIFRTSGYNEQFF,TGTGCCAGTAGTATCTTCAGGACTAGCGGTTACAATGAGCAGTTCTTC
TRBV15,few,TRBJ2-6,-,CATSRDSLSSGANVLTF,TGTGCCACCAGCAGGGACTCACTAAGCTCTGGGGCCAACGTCCTGACTTTC
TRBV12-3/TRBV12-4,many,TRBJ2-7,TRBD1,CASSLGPQGAADYEQYF,TGTGCCAGCAGTTTAGGTCCACAGGGGGCGGCGGACTACGAGCAGTACTTC
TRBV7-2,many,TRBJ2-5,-,CASSLVPRYGWQETQYF,TGTGCCAGCAGCTTAGTGCCTCGCTATGGGTGGCAAGAGACCCAGTACTTC
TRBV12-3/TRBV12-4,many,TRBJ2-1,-,CASSPHNRQAYNEQFF,TGTGCCAGCAGCCCACACAACCGACAGGCCTACAATGAGCAGTTCTTC
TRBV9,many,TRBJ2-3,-,CASSVGRAHGGTDTQYF,TGTGCCAGCAGCGTAGGCAGGGCACATGGGGGCACAGATACGCAGTATTTT
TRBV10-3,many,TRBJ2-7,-,CAVGDAYEQHF,TGTGCCGTAGGGGATGCCTACGAGCAGCACTTC
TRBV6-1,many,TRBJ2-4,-,CASAPGRESRIQYF,TGTGCCAGCGCGCCGGGAAGGGAATCTAGAATTCAGTACTTC
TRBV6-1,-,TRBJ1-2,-,CAATGLDGYTF,TGTGCCGCAACGGGGTTGGATGGCTACACCTTC
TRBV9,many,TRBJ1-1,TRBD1,CASSSGQGIEAFF,TGTGCCAGCAGCTCTGGACAGGGGATTGAAGCTTTCTTT
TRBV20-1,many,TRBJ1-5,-,CSASYGDQPQHF,TGCAGTGCTAGTTACGGGGATCAGCCCCAGCATTTT
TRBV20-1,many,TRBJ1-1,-,CSARGRYSNEAFF,TGCAGTGCTAGAGGGCGGTACAGCAATGAAGCTTTCTTT
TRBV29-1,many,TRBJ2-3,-,CSVEVLVTGKLDTQYF,TGCAGCGTTGAAGTTCTAGTAACAGGGAAGCTTGATACGCAGTATTTT
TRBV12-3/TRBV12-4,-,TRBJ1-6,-,CASKYRENSPLHF,TGTGCCAGCAAGTACAGGGAAAATTCACCCCTCCACTTT
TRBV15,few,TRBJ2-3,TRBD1,CATSGDRASTDTQYF,TGTGCCACCAGCGGGGACAGGGCGAGCACAGATACGCAGTATTTT
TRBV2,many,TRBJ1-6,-,CASTRTVSSYNSPLHF,TGTGCCAGCACCCGGACAGTGAGCTCCTATAATTCACCCCTCCACTTT
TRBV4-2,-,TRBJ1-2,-,CASSQVRDHYGYTF,TGTGCCAGCAGCCAAGTACGGGACCACTATGGCTACACCTTC
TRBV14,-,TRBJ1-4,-,CASSPWNTNEKLFF,TGTGCCAGCAGCCCTTGGAACACTAATGAAAAACTGTTTTTT
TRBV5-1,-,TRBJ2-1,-,CASSLGVSEQFF,TGCGCCAGCAGCCTGGGGGTCAGCGAGCAGTTCTTC
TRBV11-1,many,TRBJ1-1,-,CASSPLPGSTEAFF,TGTGCCAGCAGCCCTCTCCCGGGAAGCACTGAAGCTTTCTTT
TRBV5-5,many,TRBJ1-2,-,CASSLVAGRNNYGYTF,TGTGCCAGCAGCTTGGTGGCAGGGAGAAATAACTATGGCTACACCTTC
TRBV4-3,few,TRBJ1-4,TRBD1,CASSSGTGVNEKLFF,TGCGCCAGCAGCTCCGGGACAGGGGTTAATGAAAAACTGTTTTTT
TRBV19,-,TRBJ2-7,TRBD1,CASSHPRTGVYEQYF,TGTGCCAGTAGCCACCCCCGGACAGGGGTCTACGAGCAGTACTTC
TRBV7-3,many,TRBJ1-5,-,CASSLTGGGQPQHF,TGTGCCAGCAGCTTAACCGGGGGGGGTCAGCCCCAGCATTTT
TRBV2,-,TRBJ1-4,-,CASSERDWAKRLFF,TGTGCCAGCAGTGAGAGGGATTGGGCAAAGAGACTGTTTTTT